Sequencing of this T cell receptor beta chain was carried out in a study of cytotoxic CD8 clonotypes in ibrutinib-treated CLL. Looking at the study overall: Patients: roughly 11 relapsed/refractory, some 15 treatment-naive, 17 IGHV unmutated. Response was recorded as partial in roughly 24 patients and complete in 2; at median around 68 months, around 15 remained remitted and around twelve had progressed. Samples averaged about 260,000 productive templates and just under 95,000 productive rearrangements.

V lost 3 bases to trimming and J lost 2 bases, with 8 bases between them. CDR3 length equals 14 residues. Germline CDR1 is SGHDN and CDR2 is FVKESK. Of note for this clone: Its antigen is unknown.

Clones were read by immunoSEQ multiplex PCR, and TCRdb kept only the in-frame ones, dropping some. This sample has 150,000 to 250,000 clones, with around 70% found just once. Whole-study results and caveats: On treatment, the uncommon public clonotypes contracted or remained stable.

The receptor's source is a human donor with chronic lymphocytic leukemia. The genes are TRBV14 and TRBJ2-1; no reliable D call. Sequences were derived from PBMCs, sampled after 24 months of ibrutinib treatment. The CDR3 nucleotides read TGTGCCAGCAGCCAGATAGAACCCTACAATGAGCAGTTCTTC. Its protein is CASSQIEPYNEQFF.